These 20 T cell receptor beta chains came from one sample sequenced in a study of immune heterogeneity within non-small cell lung tumors. CDR3 of TCR beta was amplified by multiplex PCR that used 32 V and 13 J primers. TCRdb analysed the multiplex PCR reads with MiXCR anew, one entry per CDR3 protein. The sample includes thousands of distinct CDR3 sequences, roughly a fifth seen only once; the top ten take about 15%. The template consisted of bulk tumor genomic DNA, with roughly 0.65 ug used per sample. During surgery, several far-apart biopsies were obtained from every primary tumor. Patients went through curative surgery, and their non-small cell lung cancer was untreated and newly diagnosed. The sequenced sample was lung tumor tissue. The receptors here all came from a female donor with non-small cell lung cancer.

This clonotype occurred a few times. This sequence joins TRBV10-3 and TRBJ2-1; possible D gene TRBD2, 5 bases. Germline-derived CDR1 and CDR2 are ENHRY and SYGVKD. Trimming took 10 bases from V and 9 from J, leaving 19 bases between them. The length of the CDR3 is 13 residues. The CDR3: CATKSPTGGEQFF. CDR3 DNA sequence: TGTGCCACTAAATCTCCGACTGGAGGTGAGCAGTTCTTC.

The chain carries TRBV7-3 and TRBJ2-3, with D tentatively TRBD2 (7 bases). Germline CDR1 is SGHTA and CDR2 is FQGTGA. The CDR3 covers 15 residues. V dropped 5 bases and J dropped 2 bases, with 14 bases sitting between them. Here the CDR3 DNA reads TGTGCCAGCAGCGGAGGGGGGGGGGCCACAGATACGCAGTATTTT. Protein: CASSGGGGATDTQYF.

J is TRBJ2-1 and V is TRBV11-2, with TRBD1 as a possible D gene (6 bases). Germline V gene lookup returns CDR1 SGHAT and CDR2 FQNNGV. This CDR3 is 20 amino acids long. V gave up 5 bases and J gave up 5 bases, with 31 bases separating them. CDR3 DNA: TGTGCCAGCAGCCTATTTACCCTAAGTTGGGGGACACCCTCGAACAATGAGCAGTTCTTC. This translates into CASSLFTLSWGTPSNNEQFF.

A single count supports this clonotype. Possible read error: a much larger clone is one base away. The chain combines TRBV4-1 with TRBJ1-5; D is uncertain. V lost 1 base and J 6 bases, leaving 7 bases between the germline ends. The CDR3 totals 13 residues. Germline CDR1 reads MGHRA; CDR2 reads YSYEKL. In nucleotides, the CDR3 is TGCGCCAGCAGCCAAGGTGTCGTTCAGCCCCAGCATTTT. It yields the protein CASSQGVVQPQHF.

This clonotype rates as medium-sized (0.01 to 0.1%). Here the CDR3 DNA reads TGTGCCAGCATTTTACAGCCCACTGAAGCTTTCTTT. Translated: CASILQPTEAFF. The genes are TRBV2 and TRBJ1-1; D is undetermined. Germline V gene lookup returns CDR1 SNHLY and CDR2 FYNNEI. The V gene lost 7 bases and the J gene lost 4 bases, with 10 bases spanning the gap. The CDR3 runs to 12 residues. Looking up the rest from reference TRBV2 and TRBJ1-1 gives the full variable domain: EPEVTQTPSHQVTQMGQEVILRCVPISNHLYFYWYRQILGQKVEFLVSFYNNEISEKSEIFDDQFSVERPDGSNFTLKIRSTKLEDSAMYFCASILQPTEAFFGQGTRLTVV.

This clonotype turned up a few times. Being one base from a much bigger clone, this may be a read error. The V and J genes are TRBV5-6 and TRBJ2-7; weak D call: TRBD1 (6 bases). The CDR3 has 15 amino acids. V lost 4 bases and J 5 bases, leaving 19 bases between the germline ends. Per the germline V gene, CDR1 is SGHDT and CDR2 is YYEEEE. The CDR3 here is CASSVTDSATHEQYF. CDR3 coding DNA: TGTGCCAGCAGCGTAACGGACAGTGCCACCCACGAGCAGTACTTC.

This clonotype counts as large (0.1 to 1%). The genes are TRBV7-6 and TRBJ2-7; 13 positions agree with TRBD2. Germline assignment: CDR1 SGHVS and CDR2 FNYEAQ. Unmatched junction bases numbered 13, after V lost 4 bases and J lost 7 bases. The CDR3 runs 17 residues. CDR3 bases: TGTGCCAGCAGCTCCCGGACTAGCGGGAGTCACCTGCGGGAGCAGTACTTC. Translation gives CASSSRTSGSHLREQYF.

The sample holds a few counts of this clonotype. The chain is built from TRBV6-1 and TRBJ2-1; D is possibly TRBD1 (6 bases). CDR3 size: 14 residues. Germline V gene lookup returns CDR1 MNHNS and CDR2 SASEGT. The ends were cut back, 6 bases at V and 6 bases at J, with 15 bases in the middle. CDR3 bases: TGTGCCAGCAGGCCCCCGGGGACATCCAATGAGCAGTTCTTC. Protein sequence: CASRPPGTSNEQFF.

This clonotype is medium-sized. This chain's CDR3 is CASSKGQGFATNEKLFF. The CDR3 DNA sequence: TGTGCCAGCAGTAAAGGACAGGGCTTTGCAACTAATGAAAAACTGTTTTTT. The chain links TRBV6-1 to TRBJ1-4; 8 nucleotides match TRBD1. The CDR3 is 17 residues long. In germline, CDR1 is MNHNS, CDR2 SASEGT. V lost 5 bases, J lost 0 bases, and 8 bases stayed unmatched.

In this sample, this clonotype is medium-sized. The J gene is TRBJ2-4, the V gene TRBV19, with TRBD2 identical over 8 bases. V lost 3 bases, J lost 1 base, and 5 bases stayed unmatched. The CDR3 runs 16 residues. Germline CDR1 and CDR2: LNHDA and SQIVND (reference sequence). The DNA for the CDR3 is TGTGCCAGTAGTATCCAAGCGGGAGTTGCCAAAAACATTCAGTACTTC. As protein: CASSIQAGVAKNIQYF.

V is TRBV5-1 and J is TRBJ1-1; tentatively, D is TRBD1 (5 bases). The CDR3 has 15 amino acids. Germline values: CDR1 SGHRS, CDR2 YFSETQ. Trimming left V 0 bases short and J 6 bases short, with 15 bases between. As DNA, the CDR3 is TGCGCCAGCAGCTTGGTCGGTGGGGCGCGTGCTGAAGCTTTCTTT. It yields the protein CASSLVGGARAEAFF.

By share, this clonotype ranks as medium-sized. The CDR3 protein is CASLLGGGFGLSEAFF. The DNA of the CDR3 is TGTGCCAGCCTTTTAGGAGGGGGGTTTGGTCTATCTGAAGCTTTCTTT. The chain carries TRBV19 and TRBJ1-1, with TRBD1 as a possible D gene (6 bases). With 9 bases removed from V and 6 bases from J, the gap between germline ends came to 26 bases. CDR1 LNHDA and CDR2 SQIVND come from the germline V gene (reference sequence). This CDR3 is built from 16 residues.

This clonotype is categorized as medium-sized (0.01 to 0.1%). This chain connects TRBV28 to TRBJ1-5; 9 bases line up with TRBD1. Trimming took 6 bases from V and 1 from J; bases not matched to a gene: 4. The CDR3 sequence is 15 residues long. Germline V gives CDR1 MDHEN, CDR2 SYDVKM. The CDR3 spells CASRRGQGSNQPQHF. The CDR3 region has the DNA TGTGCCAGCAGGCGGGGACAGGGAAGCAATCAGCCCCAGCATTTT.

In this sample, this clonotype turned up a few times. CDR3 loop: CASSLGLANTGELFF. The CDR3 region has the DNA TGCGCCAGCAGCTTGGGACTAGCGAACACCGGGGAGCTGTTTTTT. V is TRBV5-1 and J is TRBJ2-2, with D maybe TRBD2 (6 bases). V lost 0 bases to trimming and J lost 0 bases, with 6 bases between them. The V gene's germline CDR1 is SGHRS and CDR2 YFSETQ. The CDR3 is made up of 15 amino acids.

The genes are TRBV5-1 and TRBJ2-3, with D possibly matching TRBD2 (6 bases). The ends were cut back, 5 bases at V and 5 bases at J, with 15 bases in the middle. Germline CDR1 is SGHRS and CDR2 is YFSETQ. The CDR3 runs 14 residues. For the CDR3, the DNA is TGCGCCAGCAGGCCCAAAGCGGGTGGAGATACGCAGTATTTT. Its protein is CASRPKAGGDTQYF.

This clonotype has only one observation. The junction does not match germline at one end; this may be a read error. This chain links TRBV6-1 with TRBJ1-5; TRBD1 is a possible D gene (6 bases). CDR1 is MNHNS, CDR2 SASEGT, per germline. The CDR3 is 17 residues long. The CDR3 nucleotides are TGTGCCAGCAGTGAACGAGGGTACAGGGTGAGCAGTCAGCCCCAGCATTTT. Its protein product is CASSERGYRVSSQPQHF.

This chain's CDR3 is CASSQGSGPVADTQYF. The CDR3 DNA sequence: TGTGCCAGCAGCCAGGGAAGCGGCCCGGTTGCAGATACGCAGTATTTT. This chain connects TRBV14 to TRBJ2-3; D is possibly TRBD2 (5 bases). V was shortened by 3 bases and J by 4 bases, with 17 bases between the two germline ends. The CDR3 is 16 residues long. Germline V gives CDR1 SGHDN, CDR2 FVKESK.

As to this clonotype: A read error may be the cause here, since a much bigger clone is one base away. The chain joins TRBV10-1 to TRBJ1-1; 11 bases agree with TRBD1. The J segment lost 1 base and the V segment lost 6 bases, leaving 1 base of the junction unmatched. The CDR3 extends over 14 amino acids. From germline, CDR1 is WNHNN and CDR2 SYGVQD (reference sequence). The CDR3 nucleotides are TGCGCCAGCAGGGGGACAGGGGGGAACACTGAAGCTTTCTTT. Amino acid sequence: CASRGTGGNTEAFF.

The V call is TRBV2, the J call TRBJ2-7; TRBD1 is a possible D gene (6 bases). This CDR3 comprises 16 residues. V was trimmed by 0 bases and J by 2 bases, leaving 14 bases between them. Germline V CDR1 and CDR2: SNHLY, FYNNEI. CDR3 coding DNA: TGTGCCAGCAGTGAAGCGCCAGGGAACAGGGCCTACGAGCAGTACTTC. This encodes CASSEAPGNRAYEQYF.

This clonotype ranks as medium-sized (0.01 to 0.1%). The chain uses TRBV3-1 and TRBJ2-2, with 10 nucleotides matching TRBD2. In germline, CDR1 is LGHDT, CDR2 YNNKEL (reference sequence). This CDR3 spans 15 amino acids. V lost 6 bases to trimming and J lost 4 bases; unmatched junction nucleotides: 5. The CDR3: CASRPTSGSTGELFF. Here the CDR3 DNA reads TGTGCCAGCAGACCGACTAGCGGGTCCACCGGGGAGCTGTTTTTT.